These 5 T cell receptor beta chains originate from one sample sequenced in a study of T cell responses to AZD1222 COVID-19 vaccine. Clones were read by immunoSEQ multiplex PCR, and TCRdb kept only the in-frame ones, dropping some. The sample lists over 90,000 clones, 80% to 95% seen once, with about 5% in the top ten. The material sequenced was peripheral blood, taken on day 0 of AZD1222 vaccination. These receptor sequences come from an adult in good health.

This clone appeared once. The V call is TRBV4-2, the J call TRBJ1-3; a possible D gene is TRBD1 (5 bases). Trimming pared 0 bases from V and 2 bases from J, leaving 11 bases between. Germline CDR1 reads LGHNA; CDR2 reads YNFKEQ. This CDR3 is 16 amino acids long. The CDR3 region is CASSQDRGRAGNTIYF. The CDR3 nucleotides are TGTGCCAGCAGCCAAGATCGGGGCAGGGCTGGAAACACCATATATTTT.

The chain has TRBV2 and TRBJ2-5; D tentatively fits TRBD1 or TRBD2 (6 bases each). V lost 6 bases to trimming and J lost 3 bases, with 14 bases between them. This CDR3 is 14 amino acids long. CDR1 is SNHLY and CDR2 is FYNNEI in the germline V gene. CDR3 protein: CASRLWGAEETQYF. CDR3 DNA: TGTGCCAGCAGGCTCTGGGGGGCGGAAGAGACCCAGTACTTC.

The count of this clone is one. The CDR3 DNA sequence: TGTGCCAGCAGTGAATTAGGGACAGGGTCCGGGGTGCAGTACTTC. This encodes CASSELGTGSGVQYF. The chain has TRBV2 and TRBJ2-7, with 9 bases aligning to TRBD1. Germline-derived CDR1 and CDR2 are SNHLY and FYNNEI. CDR3 length equals 15 residues. Germline trimming cut 2 bases from V and 9 bases from J; bases unmatched to any gene: 11.

Turning to this clone: Other DNA sequences in the same sample also yield this CDR3. The gene calls are TRBV7-9 and TRBJ1-3, with 10 positions matching TRBD1. The length of the CDR3 is 15 residues. Germline V gene data show CDR1 as SEHNR and CDR2 as FQNEAQ (reference sequence). Trimming removed 6 bases from V and 2 bases from J; junction bases left unmatched: 4. The CDR3 DNA is TGTGCCAGCAGTCGACAGGGGGCGGCTGGAAACACCATATATTTT. Translating gives CASSRQGAAGNTIYF.

The V gene is TRBV7-3, the J gene TRBJ2-5; D unclear. Germline CDR1 is SGHTA and CDR2 is FQGTGA. The CDR3 totals 13 residues. V lost 2 bases, J lost 2 bases, and 6 bases lay in between. The CDR3 coding sequence is TGTGCCAGCAGCTTAGGTGGTCAAGAGACCCAGTACTTC. Encoded protein: CASSLGGQETQYF.